What follows are 21 T cell receptor beta chains derived from one specimen sequenced in a study of technical replicates of blood from a few donors. TCRdb's copy holds only in-frame clones and misses some; the assay was immunoSEQ multiplex PCR. The sample has some 87,000 clones, around 97% seen once. Material: T cells isolated from PBMCs. The source is a human donor in good health.

The V call is TRBV6-1, the J call TRBJ2-7; the D gene is possibly TRBD2 (5 bases). CDR3 length: 14 residues. With 4 bases removed from V and 2 bases from J, the gap between germline ends came to 12 bases. Germline V lookup: CDR1 MNHNS, CDR2 SASEGT. CDR3 residues: CASSAHGGTYEQYF. CDR3 nucleotide sequence: TGTGCCAGCAGTGCCCACGGAGGAACCTACGAGCAGTACTTC.

Comments on this clone: A junction end diverges from the germline sequence, so it may reflect a read error. V gene TRBV10-1 combines with J gene TRBJ1-2; D is uncertain. The length of the CDR3 is 10 residues. Germline V gene lookup returns CDR1 WNHNN and CDR2 SYGVQD (reference sequence). CDR3 sequence: CGYPRYGYTF. The CDR3, as DNA: TGTGGATATCCGAGGTATGGCTACACCTTC.

The chain uses TRBV2 and TRBJ1-1; D may be TRBD1 (6 bases). Germline V gene data show CDR1 as SNHLY and CDR2 as FYNNEI. This CDR3 has 13 amino acids. Between the trimmed V and J ends, which lost 8 bases and 1 base, there was a span of 11 bases. DNA for the CDR3: TGTGCCAGCGGCCCGGACAGGAACACTGAAGCTTTCTTT. This codes for CASGPDRNTEAFF. The full variable domain, completed using reference TRBV2 and TRBJ1-1, is EPEVTQTPSHQVTQMGQEVILRCVPISNHLYFYWYRQILGQKVEFLVSFYNNEISEKSEIFDDQFSVERPDGSNFTLKIRSTKLEDSAMYFCASGPDRNTEAFFGQGTRLTVV.

The chain carries TRBV2 and TRBJ1-4, with a tentative D call TRBD1 (6 bases). The CDR3 has 16 residues. Germline-derived CDR1 and CDR2 are SNHLY and FYNNEI. Trimming removed 3 bases from V and 3 bases from J, with 14 bases in between. The CDR3 spells CASSETGSIANEKLFF. The CDR3 DNA reads as TGTGCCAGCAGTGAGACAGGAAGCATTGCTAATGAAAAACTGTTTTTT.

The rearrangement links TRBV19 to TRBJ2-3, with TRBD1 matching over 8 bases. CDR3 length: 15 amino acids. The J segment lost 1 base and the V segment lost 3 bases, leaving 3 bases of the junction unmatched. Germline-derived CDR1 and CDR2 are LNHDA and SQIVND (reference sequence). CDR3 DNA: TGTGCCAGTAGTATTGTGGGACAGGGCACAGATACGCAGTATTTT. Translated: CASSIVGQGTDTQYF.

The chain combines TRBV5-1 with TRBJ1-3; tentatively, D is TRBD1 (6 bases). Germline values: CDR1 SGHRS, CDR2 YFSETQ. The CDR3 contains 13 residues. Trimming shortened V by 7 bases and J by 2 bases, and 10 bases separated the two germline ends. This CDR3 is CASAEGAGNTIYF. Written as DNA, the CDR3 is TGCGCCAGCGCCGAGGGGGCTGGAAACACCATATATTTT.

V gene TRBV21-1 combines with J gene TRBJ1-2; the table names TRBD1, a call not compared with the DNA. TRBV21-1 is marked as a pseudogene. The CDR3 runs 15 residues. CDR3 in amino acids: CASSKTGGGNYGYTF. CDR3 coding DNA: TGTGCCAGCAGCAAAACAGGGGGCGGTAACTATGGCTACACCTTC.

The rearrangement joins TRBV2 to TRBJ1-4; tentatively, D is TRBD1 (6 bases). Between the trimmed V and J ends, which lost 8 bases and 8 bases, there was a span of 12 bases. CDR3 size: 12 residues. CDR1 is SNHLY, CDR2 FYNNEI, per germline. In DNA, the CDR3 is TGTGCCAGCGGGGGCATACAGGAAAAACTGTTTTTT. It yields the protein CASGGIQEKLFF.

The chain is built from TRBV28 and TRBJ2-7; 9 nucleotides align to TRBD2. This CDR3 spans 17 amino acids. Trimming took 3 bases from V and 3 from J; bases not matched to a gene: 12. Looked up from germline, CDR1 is MDHEN and CDR2 is SYDVKM. The CDR3 nucleotides read TGTGCCAGCAGTTTTCTAAGACTAGCGGCTTCCTTCTACGAGCAGTACTTC. It yields the protein CASSFLRLAASFYEQYF.

The chain combines TRBV21-1 with TRBJ2-7; TRBD2, the table's D call, was not compared with the DNA. TRBV21-1 is assigned pseudogene status. The CDR3 sequence is 15 residues long. CDR3 sequence: CASRELAEHSYEQYF. The DNA of the CDR3 is TGTGCCAGCAGAGAGCTAGCGGAGCATTCCTACGAGCAGTACTTC.

The chain recombines TRBV18 with TRBJ2-7, with a possible D match to TRBD1 (6 bases). The CDR3 consists of 14 residues. Per germline, CDR1 KGHSH and CDR2 LQKENI. Deletions cut 3 bases from V and 3 bases from J, with 12 bases between. CDR3 in amino acids: CASSPTTGDYEQYF. The DNA of the CDR3 is TGTGCCAGCTCACCCACGACAGGAGACTACGAGCAGTACTTC.

The chain uses TRBV6-1 and TRBJ2-7, with TRBD1 matching 7 bases. J gave up 2 bases and V 6 bases, and 10 bases lay outside the gene matches. Germline V gene data show CDR1 as MNHNS and CDR2 as SASEGT. This CDR3 has 15 residues. For the CDR3, the DNA is TGTGCCAGCAGCGGTAACAGGGGAAGGACCTACGAGCAGTACTTC. Translation: CASSGNRGRTYEQYF.

This rearrangement joins TRBV5-8 to TRBJ2-1; no clear D gene. The V end was cut by 3 bases, the J end by 0 bases, with 13 bases between. Germline V gene sequence: CDR1 SGHTS, CDR2 YDEGEE. The CDR3 sequence is 16 residues long. CDR3 region: CASSSYSSVSYNEQFF. The DNA for the CDR3 is TGTGCCAGCAGCTCATATAGCTCCGTCTCCTACAATGAGCAGTTCTTC.

This chain connects TRBV25-1 to TRBJ1-2; TRBD1 agrees at 7 bases. This CDR3 spans 14 amino acids. V shed 0 bases and J 4 bases; nucleotides not matched to a gene: 2. Germline assignment: CDR1 MGHDK and CDR2 SYGVNS. CDR3 DNA: TGTGCCAGCAGTGAATATGGGACAGCCTATGGCTACACCTTC. This encodes CASSEYGTAYGYTF.

The gene calls are TRBV9 and TRBJ2-7, with 12 bases matching TRBD2. Germline-derived CDR1 and CDR2 are SGDLS and YYNGEE. The CDR3 totals 14 residues. J was trimmed by 5 bases and V by 4 bases; bases with no gene match: 4. The CDR3 DNA sequence: TGTGCCAGCAGCCCTCGGACTAGCGGGGACGAGCAGTACTTC. As protein: CASSPRTSGDEQYF.

V usage is TRBV4-1 and J usage is TRBJ2-2; unclear D gene. V was trimmed by 1 base and J by 2 bases, leaving 5 bases between them. This CDR3 has 14 residues. Germline loops: CDR1 MGHRA, CDR2 YSYEKL. The CDR3: CASSQAENTGELFF. The CDR3 region has the DNA TGCGCCAGCAGCCAAGCAGAAAACACCGGGGAGCTGTTTTTT.

The J gene is TRBJ2-2, the V gene TRBV5-1; 10 positions match TRBD2. The V gene end was trimmed by 4 bases and the J gene end by 5 bases; junction bases not matched to a gene: 5. CDR3 length: 15 amino acids. Germline loops: CDR1 SGHRS, CDR2 YFSETQ. The CDR3 loop is CASSHGTSDTGELFF. CDR3 coding DNA: TGCGCCAGCAGCCACGGGACTAGCGATACCGGGGAGCTGTTTTTT.

The chain joins TRBV5-4 to TRBJ2-5; possible D gene TRBD2, 6 bases. The CDR3 runs to 15 residues. V was pared by 2 bases and J by 4 bases, with 15 bases between. Germline CDR1 reads SGHNT; CDR2 reads YYREEE (reference sequence). The CDR3 nucleotides read TGTGCCAGCAGCTTCACGGGAGTCCCCTTAGAGACCCAGTACTTC. It encodes CASSFTGVPLETQYF.

This sequence joins TRBV7-9 and TRBJ2-5; 16 nucleotides align to TRBD2. Germline loops: CDR1 SEHNR, CDR2 FQNEAQ (reference sequence). The ends lost 3 bases at V and 5 bases at J; junction bases unmatched: 12. The CDR3 spans 19 residues. The CDR3: CASSFSPGLAGGVVETQYF. The CDR3 region has the DNA TGTGCCAGCAGCTTCTCTCCGGGACTAGCGGGGGGGGTCGTGGAGACCCAGTACTTC.

The chain joins TRBV29-1 to TRBJ1-2; perhaps TRBD1 as D (5 bases). V lost 4 bases, J lost 2 bases, and 11 bases lay in between. This CDR3 region has 13 residues. Germline CDR1 and CDR2: SQVTM and ANQGSEA. The CDR3 nucleotides are TGCAGCGTTGTACCGACAGTGAACTATGGCTACACCTTC. This sequence encodes CSVVPTVNYGYTF.

The chain has TRBV4-1 and TRBJ2-1; possible D gene TRBD2, 6 bases. V was trimmed by 1 base and J by 5 bases, leaving 12 bases between them. The CDR3 has 15 residues. CDR1 and CDR2 from the germline V gene are MGHRA and YSYEKL. CDR3 DNA sequence: TGCGCCAGCAGCCAAGCAAGCGGGTGGAACAATGAGCAGTTCTTC. It is translated as CASSQASGWNNEQFF.